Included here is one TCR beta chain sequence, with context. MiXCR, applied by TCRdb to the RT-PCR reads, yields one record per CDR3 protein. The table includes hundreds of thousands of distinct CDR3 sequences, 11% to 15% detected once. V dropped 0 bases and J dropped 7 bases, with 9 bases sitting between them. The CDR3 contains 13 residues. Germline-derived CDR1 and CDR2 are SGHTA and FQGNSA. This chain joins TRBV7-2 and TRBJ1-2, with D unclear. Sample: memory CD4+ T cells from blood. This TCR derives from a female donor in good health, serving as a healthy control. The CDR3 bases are TGTGCCAGCAGCTTAGCTAGAACTTCTGGCTACACCTTC. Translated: CASSLARTSGYTF. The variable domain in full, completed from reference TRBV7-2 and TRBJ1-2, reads GAGVSQSPSNKVTEKGKDVELRCDPISGHTALYWYRQSLGQGLEFLIYFQGNSAPDKSGLPSDRFSAERTGGSVSTLTIQRTQQEDSAVYLCASSLARTSGYTFGSGTRLTVV.